The 28 T cell receptor beta chains reported below all come from one sample, sequenced in a study of cytomegalovirus exposure and HLA in healthy donors. Researchers ran the PCR with 60 Vbeta and 13 Jbeta primers. Profiling relied on immunoSEQ multiplex PCR, and the TCRdb table lists in-frame clones only, not all of them. This sample carries some 210,000 clones, roughly 73% of them seen once, and the ten largest clones take approximately 2%. Specimen: PBMCs. Receptor source: a woman in her thirties in good health and CMV-seropositive.

This clone was found a few times. V and J are TRBV5-1 and TRBJ1-4; D perhaps matches TRBD1 (5 bases). The CDR3 length is 14 residues. Trimming took 4 bases from V and 4 from J, leaving 11 bases between them. Germline values: CDR1 SGHRS, CDR2 YFSETQ. The CDR3 loop reads CASSVQGINEKLFF. CDR3 in DNA: TGCGCCAGCAGCGTTCAGGGAATTAATGAAAAACTGTTTTTT.

This clone has a handful of counts. The rearrangement links TRBV19 to TRBJ1-6, with 9 bases aligning to TRBD1. The CDR3 covers 16 residues. Germline lookup yields CDR1 LNHDA and CDR2 SQIVND (reference sequence). V lost 7 bases and J lost 4; bases outside the gene matches: 8. CDR3 protein: CASTQQGQGYNSPLHF. Here the CDR3 DNA reads TGTGCCAGTACTCAACAGGGACAGGGATATAATTCACCCCTCCACTTT.

The V and J genes are TRBV4-2 and TRBJ2-1; 7 bases match TRBD2. Germline CDR1 and CDR2: LGHNA and YNFKEQ. The ends lost 0 bases at V and 5 bases at J; junction bases unmatched: 7. The CDR3 spans 16 residues. The CDR3 DNA sequence: TGTGCCAGCAGCCAAGAAGCTAGCGGATGGAACAATGAGCAGTTCTTC. Its protein product is CASSQEASGWNNEQFF.

The rearrangement links TRBV5-6 to TRBJ1-4; D perhaps matches TRBD1 (5 bases). From germline, CDR1 is SGHDT and CDR2 YYEEEE. V lost 1 base and J lost 8, with 15 bases in between. The CDR3 consists of 15 residues. CDR3 amino acids: CASSLFSGVREKLFF. Written as DNA, the CDR3 is TGTGCCAGCAGCTTGTTTTCGGGGGTTCGGGAAAAACTGTTTTTT.

The CDR3 is CASSLVVRAEAFF. In DNA form, the CDR3 reads TGTGCCAGCAGCTTAGTCGTCAGGGCTGAAGCTTTCTTT. This chain links TRBV7-2 with TRBJ1-1, with D possibly TRBD1 on 5 matching bases. This CDR3 region has 13 residues. Germline V CDR1 and CDR2: SGHTA, FQGNSA. Between the trimmed V and J ends, which lost 1 base and 6 bases, there was a span of 9 bases.

CDR3 loop: CASSLRGSGNRGNTIYF. Here the CDR3 DNA reads TGTGCCAGCAGCTTAAGGGGTTCAGGGAATAGGGGAAACACCATATATTTT. The chain recombines TRBV28 with TRBJ1-3, with a possible D match to TRBD1 (5 bases). The CDR3 contains 17 residues. V lost 6 bases and J lost 4, with 22 bases in between. The germline gives CDR1 MDHEN, CDR2 SYDVKM.

J is TRBJ1-2 and V is TRBV5-1; unclear D gene. CDR3 length: 15 residues. With 0 bases removed from V and 0 bases from J, the gap between germline ends came to 9 bases. From germline, CDR1 is SGHRS and CDR2 YFSETQ. CDR3 region: CASSLGDLANYGYTF. The CDR3 bases are TGCGCCAGCAGCTTGGGAGATCTAGCTAACTATGGCTACACCTTC.

This chain links TRBV5-4 with TRBJ2-4; D is unclear. The CDR3 contains 14 residues. Germline V gene lookup returns CDR1 SGHNT and CDR2 YYREEE (reference sequence). The V end lost 3 bases, the J end lost 2 bases, and 9 bases lay between the germline ends. The CDR3: CASSSAITKNIQYF. CDR3 DNA: TGTGCCAGCAGCTCCGCTATAACCAAAAACATTCAGTACTTC.

This chain connects TRBV10-3 to TRBJ2-5; perhaps TRBD2 as D (6 bases). The CDR3 length is 15 residues. The germline gives CDR1 ENHRY, CDR2 SYGVKD. The germline V and J ends were trimmed by 3 bases and 1 base, with 12 bases remaining between them. This CDR3 is CAISDPGVFQETQYF. The CDR3 bases are TGTGCCATCAGTGACCCGGGGGTGTTCCAAGAGACCCAGTACTTC.

The chain employs TRBV28 and TRBJ1-6, with D possibly matching TRBD1 (5 bases). Germline CDR1 is MDHEN and CDR2 is SYDVKM. The CDR3 has 14 amino acids. V shed 10 bases and J shed 0 bases, with 10 bases lying between them. CDR3 amino acids: CATDSSSYNSPLHF. The CDR3 DNA follows: TGTGCCACCGACAGCTCCTCCTATAATTCACCCCTCCACTTT.

This sequence joins TRBV29-1 and TRBJ2-1; tentative D call: TRBD2 (6 bases). The V gene's germline CDR1 is SQVTM and CDR2 ANQGSEA. The CDR3 is 15 residues long. Between the trimmed V and J ends, which lost 5 bases and 4 bases, there was a span of 18 bases. The CDR3 region is CSVNGGRGAYNEQFF. In DNA form, the CDR3 reads TGCAGCGTTAATGGCGGGCGCGGGGCTTACAATGAGCAGTTCTTC.

The chain carries TRBV12-5 and TRBJ2-1; D is perhaps TRBD2 (6 bases). The CDR3 is 14 amino acids. V lost 0 bases to trimming and J lost 8 bases, with 11 bases between them. Germline V gene data show CDR1 as LGHNT and CDR2 as FRNRAP. CDR3 nucleotide sequence: TGTGCTAGTGGTTTGGTAGGCGGGGAGGATGAGCAGTTCTTC. As protein: CASGLVGGEDEQFF.

The V gene is TRBV20-1, the J gene TRBJ2-3; tentative D call: TRBD2 (5 bases). From germline, CDR1 is DFQATT and CDR2 SNEGSKA (reference sequence). With 3 bases removed from V and 8 bases from J, the gap between germline ends came to 9 bases. The CDR3 runs 11 residues. The CDR3 DNA sequence: TGCAGTGCTAGGGACTCTGCTACGCAGTATTTT. This translates into CSARDSATQYF.

The chain links TRBV9 to TRBJ2-7; D might be TRBD2 (7 bases). The CDR3 runs to 15 residues. Germline lookup yields CDR1 SGDLS and CDR2 YYNGEE. V was pared by 2 bases and J by 1 base, with 13 bases between. Written as DNA, the CDR3 is TGTGCCAGCAGCGTTTCCGGGGGGCGATCCTACGAGCAGTACTTC. This gives the protein CASSVSGGRSYEQYF.

This rearrangement joins TRBV9 to TRBJ2-1; 15 bases match TRBD2. The length of the CDR3 is 18 residues. Germline loops: CDR1 SGDLS, CDR2 YYNGEE. V lost 2 bases to trimming and J lost 4 bases; unmatched junction nucleotides: 7. The CDR3 sequence is CASSVAPGLAGGYNEQFF. The CDR3 region has the DNA TGTGCCAGCAGCGTGGCCCCTGGACTAGCGGGAGGGTACAATGAGCAGTTCTTC.

The chain employs TRBV11-2 and TRBJ1-3, with no clear D. The CDR3 has 15 residues. V lost 4 bases, J lost 1 base, and 11 bases lay in between. The V gene's germline CDR1 is SGHAT and CDR2 FQNNGV. CDR3: CASSYSTNSGNTIYF. The CDR3 bases are TGTGCCAGCAGCTATTCGACAAATTCTGGAAACACCATATATTTT. Together with reference TRBV11-2 and TRBJ1-3, the CDR3 gives the full variable domain: EAGVAQSPRYKIIEKRQSVAFWCNPISGHATLYWYQQILGQGPKLLIQFQNNGVVDDSQLPKDRFSAERLKGVDSTLKIQPAKLEDSAVYLCASSYSTNSGNTIYFGEGSWLTVV.

This chain joins TRBV6-4 and TRBJ2-1; TRBD1 matches at 8 bases. The germline gives CDR1 MRHNA, CDR2 SNTAGT. This CDR3 is 14 amino acids long. V was pared by 6 bases and J by 4 bases, with 5 bases of the junction left unmatched. The DNA of the CDR3 is TGTGCCAGCAGCCAGGGGGCCGGATACAATGAGCAGTTCTTC. Its translation is CASSQGAGYNEQFF.

The gene calls are TRBV7-2 and TRBJ1-1; 9 bases map to TRBD1. Germline CDR1 reads SGHTA; CDR2 reads FQGNSA. The ends lost 5 bases at V and 4 bases at J; junction bases unmatched: 11. The CDR3 has 16 residues. The CDR3 spells CASSPPPRDRATEAFF. The CDR3 DNA is TGTGCCAGCAGCCCCCCGCCCCGGGACAGGGCCACTGAAGCTTTCTTT.

The chain uses TRBV4-3 and TRBJ2-7, with TRBD1 matching 8 bases. The germline V gene has CDR1 LGHNA and CDR2 YSLEER. This CDR3 is built from 16 residues. With 4 bases clipped from V and 1 base from J, the junction kept 9 bases outside the gene matches. CDR3 in amino acids: CASSPGRNRGSYEQYF. In DNA form, the CDR3 reads TGCGCCAGCAGCCCTGGTCGCAACAGGGGGTCCTACGAGCAGTACTTC.

CDR3 in DNA: TGTGCCAGCAAGTCAAACAGGGGGACTAATGAAAAACTGTTTTTT. Translation gives CASKSNRGTNEKLFF. This sequence joins TRBV19 and TRBJ1-4, with 8 nucleotides matching TRBD1. CDR3 length: 15 amino acids. Germline V gene sequence: CDR1 LNHDA, CDR2 SQIVND (reference sequence). The ends lost 9 bases at V and 2 bases at J; junction bases unmatched: 8.

The sample holds one count of this clone. The rearrangement uses TRBV29-1 and TRBJ2-3, with 7 bases fitting TRBD1. V shed 8 bases, J shed 3 bases, and the junction held 8 bases outside the gene matches. CDR3 size: 13 residues. The germline V gene has CDR1 SQVTM and CDR2 ANQGSEA. The CDR3 loop reads CSSTGEGTDTQYF. The CDR3 DNA follows: TGCAGCTCAACAGGGGAAGGAACAGATACGCAGTATTTT.

The chain is built from TRBV7-9 and TRBJ1-1; D not resolved. The CDR3 loop spans 12 amino acids. V lost 7 bases to trimming and J lost 4 bases, with 10 bases between them. Germline assignment: CDR1 SEHNR and CDR2 FQNEAQ (reference sequence). The CDR3 region has the DNA TGTGCCAGCACCGCAGAGGGCACTGAAGCTTTCTTT. Its translation is CASTAEGTEAFF.

The chain has TRBV7-9 and TRBJ2-3; 10 positions agree with TRBD1. This CDR3 has 16 amino acids. J was trimmed by 2 bases and V by 2 bases; bases with no gene match: 4. Germline V gene data show CDR1 as SEHNR and CDR2 as FQNEAQ (reference sequence). The CDR3 sequence is CASSLQGQGSTDTQYF. CDR3 nucleotide sequence: TGTGCCAGCAGCTTACAGGGACAGGGGTCCACAGATACGCAGTATTTT.

This chain connects TRBV9 to TRBJ2-3; 14 bases are a match to TRBD2. After removal of 3 bases from V and 4 bases from J, the junction contained 7 bases not matched to a gene. The CDR3 has 17 amino acids. CDR1 SGDLS and CDR2 YYNGEE come from the germline V gene. The CDR3 spells CASSAGTSGSGADTQYF. The CDR3 DNA reads as TGTGCCAGCAGCGCGGGGACTAGCGGGAGCGGGGCAGATACGCAGTATTTT. Complete variable domain (other parts from reference TRBV9 and TRBJ2-3): DSGVTQTPKHLITATGQRVTLRCSPRSGDLSVYWYQQSLDQGLQFLIQYYNGEERAKGNILERFSAQQFPDLHSELNLSSLELGDSALYFCASSAGTSGSGADTQYFGPGTRLTVL.

V gene TRBV7-8 combines with J gene TRBJ2-5, with 8 bases matching TRBD2. Germline trimming cut 0 bases from V and 4 bases from J; bases unmatched to any gene: 4. The CDR3 consists of 15 residues. Germline loops: CDR1 SGHVS, CDR2 FQNEAQ. The CDR3 loop reads CASSLAYAGGETQYF. DNA for the CDR3: TGTGCCAGCAGCTTAGCGTACGCGGGGGGAGAGACCCAGTACTTC.

This chain joins TRBV2 and TRBJ1-5; maybe TRBD1 (5 bases). Trimming cost V 6 bases and J 7 bases, with 13 bases left between them. The germline CDR1 and CDR2 sequences are SNHLY and FYNNEI. The CDR3 has 13 amino acids. As DNA, the CDR3 is TGTGCCAGCAGGAAAATACAGGACCAGCCCCAGCATTTT. This encodes CASRKIQDQPQHF.

This clone was seen a handful of times. V gene TRBV6-5 combines with J gene TRBJ2-3; a possible D gene is TRBD2 (7 bases). In germline, CDR1 is MNHEY, CDR2 SVGAGI. There are 15 residues in the CDR3. Trimming pared 1 base from V and 0 bases from J, leaving 8 bases between. CDR3 nucleotides: TGTGCCAGCAGTTACTGGGGGGGCAGCACAGATACGCAGTATTTT. As protein: CASSYWGGSTDTQYF.

V and J are TRBV18 and TRBJ1-1; the D gene is possibly TRBD1 (5 bases). Per germline, CDR1 KGHSH and CDR2 LQKENI. V was clipped by 3 bases and J by 2 bases, with 10 bases between them. This CDR3 has 14 residues. CDR3 loop: CASSPTVPNTEAFF. The CDR3 coding sequence is TGTGCCAGCTCACCGACAGTCCCTAACACTGAAGCTTTCTTT.